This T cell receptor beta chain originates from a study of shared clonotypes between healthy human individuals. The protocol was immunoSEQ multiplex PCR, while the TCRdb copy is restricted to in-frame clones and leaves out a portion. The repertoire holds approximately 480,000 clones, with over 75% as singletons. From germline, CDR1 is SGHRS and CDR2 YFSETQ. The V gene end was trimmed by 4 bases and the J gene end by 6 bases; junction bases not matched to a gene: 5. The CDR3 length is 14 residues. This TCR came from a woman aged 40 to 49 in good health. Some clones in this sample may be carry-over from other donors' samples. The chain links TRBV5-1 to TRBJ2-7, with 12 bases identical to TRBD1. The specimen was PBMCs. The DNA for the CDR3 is TGCGCCAGCAGCCTCCGGGACAGGGGGCGCGAGCAGTACTTC. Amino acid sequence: CASSLRDRGREQYF.